This T cell receptor (beta chain) was documented in a study of early T cells in non-severe SARS-CoV-2 infection. Losses at the gene ends were 7 bases for V and 4 bases for J; bases not matched to a gene: 4. The length of the CDR3 is 15 residues. CDR1 and CDR2 from the germline V gene are LGHNT and FRNRAP. TCRdb re-derived calls from the 5' RACE reads in MiXCR, one entry per CDR3 protein. The table lists roughly 51,000 distinct CDR3 sequences, roughly 6.5% of them singletons. This clonotype has just a few counts. The TCR sequence derives from an adult who was a healthcare worker with PCR-confirmed SARS-CoV-2 infection or an uninfected control (not recorded which). The chain has TRBV12-5 and TRBJ1-6, with 10 positions matching TRBD1. The sequenced sample was whole blood, obtained at baseline. CDR3 loop: CASAEGQGYNSPLHF. CDR3 nucleotide sequence: TGTGCTAGTGCCGAGGGACAGGGGTATAATTCACCCCTCCACTTT.